These 9 T cell receptor beta chains came from one sample sequenced in a study of blood T cell repertoires in COVID-19. Sequencing used immunoSEQ multiplex PCR; TCRdb keeps in-frame clones, though not all of them. The data hold a few hundred thousand clones, with more than 75% observed a single time. The sample taken for sequencing was peripheral blood. The receptors were sampled from an elderly man with acute or convalescent COVID-19.

This clone was recorded a few times. The rearrangement joins TRBV5-1 to TRBJ2-6; the match to TRBD1 covers 8 bases. Looked up from germline, CDR1 is SGHRS and CDR2 is YFSETQ. This CDR3 region has 17 residues. V dropped 4 bases and J dropped 4; count of bases not matched to a gene: 10. The CDR3 sequence: CASSGQGPVRGANVLTF. CDR3 nucleotides: TGCGCCAGCAGCGGACAGGGTCCGGTGCGGGGGGCCAACGTCCTGACTTTC. The full variable domain, rest sourced from reference TRBV5-1 and TRBJ2-6, is KAGVTQTPRYLIKTRGQQVTLSCSPISGHRSVSWYQQTPGQGLQFLFEYFSETQRNKGNFPGRFSGRQFSNSRSEMNVSTLELGDSALYLCASSGQGPVRGANVLTFGAGSRLTVL.

This clone was recorded once. V gene TRBV6-6 combines with J gene TRBJ2-1; tentatively, D is TRBD2 (6 bases). Germline lookup yields CDR1 MNHNY and CDR2 SVGAGI (reference sequence). The V and J ends lost 5 bases and 4 bases respectively, with 9 bases between them. This CDR3 is 13 amino acids long. The CDR3 sequence: CASSRERYNEQFF. The CDR3, as DNA: TGTGCCAGCAGTCGGGAGCGTTACAATGAGCAGTTCTTC.

The V and J genes are TRBV6-5 and TRBJ1-2; possible D gene TRBD1, 6 bases. Germline loops: CDR1 MNHEY, CDR2 SVGAGI. Trimming took 2 bases from V and 8 from J, leaving 18 bases between them. CDR3 size: 15 residues. This CDR3 reads CASSYEAGAWNGYTF. Written as DNA, the CDR3 is TGTGCCAGCAGTTACGAGGCAGGGGCCTGGAACGGCTACACCTTC.

The chain combines TRBV28 with TRBJ1-4, with 7 bases matching TRBD1. Looked up from germline, CDR1 is MDHEN and CDR2 is SYDVKM. V lost 6 bases, J lost 4 bases, and 5 bases stayed unmatched. The CDR3 contains 14 residues. The CDR3 DNA sequence: TGTGCCAGCAGCCCAAGGGGGCTTAATGAAAAACTGTTTTTT. Encoded protein: CASSPRGLNEKLFF.

The chain joins TRBV7-2 to TRBJ1-3; D ambiguous. Between the trimmed V and J ends, which lost 3 bases and 0 bases, there was a span of 6 bases. Germline V gene lookup returns CDR1 SGHTA and CDR2 FQGNSA. This CDR3 is 14 amino acids long. DNA of the CDR3: TGTGCCAGCAGCTTGAGGTCCTCTGGAAACACCATATATTTT. The encoded protein is CASSLRSSGNTIYF.

The chain uses TRBV5-1 and TRBJ2-1; 8 nucleotides align to TRBD1. The CDR3 loop spans 16 amino acids. Per germline, CDR1 SGHRS and CDR2 YFSETQ. V lost 0 bases, J lost 0 bases, and 2 bases stayed unmatched. The CDR3 reads CASSLGQGSSYNEQFF. CDR3 bases: TGCGCCAGCAGCTTGGGACAGGGGAGCTCCTACAATGAGCAGTTCTTC.

The rearrangement joins TRBV2 to TRBJ1-2; 8 positions agree with TRBD1. This CDR3 has 14 amino acids. V trimming: 7 bases; J trimming: 3 bases; junction bases outside the gene matches: 7. Germline V gene sequence: CDR1 SNHLY, CDR2 FYNNEI. The CDR3 region is CASTPVTGDYGYTF. CDR3 nucleotide sequence: TGTGCCAGCACCCCTGTGACAGGGGACTATGGCTACACCTTC.

The chain combines TRBV5-1 with TRBJ1-3, with TRBD1 identical over 7 bases. V was clipped by 2 bases and J by 3 bases; unmatched bases: 2. This CDR3 has 14 amino acids. From germline, CDR1 is SGHRS and CDR2 YFSETQ. The CDR3 DNA reads as TGCGCCAGCAGCTTAGGGGGCGGTGGAAACACCATATATTTT. Amino acids: CASSLGGGGNTIYF.

This rearrangement joins TRBV2 to TRBJ2-3, with D possibly TRBD2 on 6 matching bases. From germline, CDR1 is SNHLY and CDR2 FYNNEI. This CDR3 contains 16 residues. V lost 3 bases and J 1 base, leaving 14 bases between the germline ends. The CDR3 loop reads CASSDSGWEGTDTQYF. CDR3 nucleotide sequence: TGTGCCAGCAGTGACTCCGGGTGGGAGGGCACAGATACGCAGTATTTT.